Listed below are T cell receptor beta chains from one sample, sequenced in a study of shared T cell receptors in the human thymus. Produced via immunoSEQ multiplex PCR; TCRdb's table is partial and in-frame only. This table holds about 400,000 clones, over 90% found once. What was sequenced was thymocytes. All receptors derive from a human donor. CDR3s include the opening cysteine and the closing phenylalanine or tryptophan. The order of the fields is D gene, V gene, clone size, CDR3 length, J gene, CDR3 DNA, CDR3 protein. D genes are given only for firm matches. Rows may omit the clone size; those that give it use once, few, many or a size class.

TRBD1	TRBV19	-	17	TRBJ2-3	TGTGCCAGTAGTATTAAAGGGGGACAGGGGTGCACAGATACGCAGTATTTT	CASSIKGGQGCTDTQYF
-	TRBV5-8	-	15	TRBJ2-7	TGTGCCAGCAGCGGGCCCTACCCAGGTGGCTACGAGCAGTACTTC	CASSGPYPGGYEQYF
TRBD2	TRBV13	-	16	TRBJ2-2	TGTGCCAGCAGCTTGGTTAGCGGGCGGAACACCGGGGAGCTGTTTTTT	CASSLVSGRNTGELFF
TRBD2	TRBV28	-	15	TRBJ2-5	TGTGCCAGCAGTTTAGCGGGAGGGCCCGGGGAGACCCAGTACTTC	CASSLAGGPGETQYF
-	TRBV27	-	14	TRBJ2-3	TGTGCCAGCAGTTTATCGGGAGGGGGGGATACGCAGTATTTT	CASSLSGGGDTQYF
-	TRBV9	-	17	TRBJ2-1	TGTGCCAGCAGCGCCGCTAGCGCCGGGGCCCCCTACAATGAGCAGTTCTTC	CASSAASAGAPYNEQFF
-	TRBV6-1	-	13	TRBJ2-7	TGTGCCAGCAGTGCCCTCCAGGGTGGCAAGCAGTACTTC	CASSALQGGKQYF
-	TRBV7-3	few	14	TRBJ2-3	TGTGCCAGCAGCTTAAAAGACAGCACAGATACGCAGTATTTT	CASSLKDSTDTQYF
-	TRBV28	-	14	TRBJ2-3	TGTGCCAGCCCTCCGGGGGGCGAGCCAGATACGCAGTATTTT	CASPPGGEPDTQYF
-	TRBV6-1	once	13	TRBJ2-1	TGTGCCAGCAGTGCGCTACTAGACTCTGAGCAGTTCTTC	CASSALLDSEQFF
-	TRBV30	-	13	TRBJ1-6	TGTGCCTGGAAGGCCACATATAATTCACCCCTCCACTTT	CAWKATYNSPLHF
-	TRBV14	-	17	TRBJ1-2	TGTGCCAGCAGCCGCCGGGACCTAAATTCCTCTAACTATGGCTACACCTTC	CASSRRDLNSSNYGYTF
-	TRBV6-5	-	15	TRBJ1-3	TGTGCCAGCAGCACCATTCGACAGGTACCGAACACCATATATTTT	CASSTIRQVPNTIYF
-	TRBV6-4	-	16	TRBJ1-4	TGTGCCAGCAGTGACGGGGGGGGCTCCTCTAATGAAAAACTGTTTTTT	CASSDGGGSSNEKLFF
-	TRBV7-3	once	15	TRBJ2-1	TGTGCCAGCAGCTTAAGGAGGAGCTCCTACAATGAGCAGTTCTTC	CASSLRRSSYNEQFF
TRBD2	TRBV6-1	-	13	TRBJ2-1	TGTGCCAGCAGTGAACCTAGCGGAGATGAGCAGTTCTTC	CASSEPSGDEQFF
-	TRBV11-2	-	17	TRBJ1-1	TGTGCCAGCAGCCAGAAACTCCCCACGGGGGTGTGGACTGAAGCTTTCTTT	CASSQKLPTGVWTEAFF
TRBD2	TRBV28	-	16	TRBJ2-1	TGTGCCAGCAGTTTAAGGGCTAGCGGGAGGTGGGATGAGCAGTTCTTC	CASSLRASGRWDEQFF
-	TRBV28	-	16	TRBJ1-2	-	CASSFFGQGSDYGYTF
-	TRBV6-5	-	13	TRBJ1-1	TGTGCCAGCAGTTATACAGGGTTCGCTGAAGCTTTCTTT	CASSYTGFAEAFF